These 4 T cell receptor beta chains share one sample of origin, sequenced in a study of T cell repertoires in cytomegalovirus infection. No antigens are known for them. TCRdb analysed the reads with MiXCR anew, one entry per CDR3 protein. Of some 940,000 distinct CDR3 sequences in the sample, roughly 30% are singletons; the top ten hold over 13%. The sample consisted of cultured CD8+ T cells from PBMCs, taken from culture after CMV antigen stimulation. The source is a human donor in good health (CMV status not recorded). Some clones in this sample may be carry-over from other donors' samples.

For this clonotype: This may come from a read error, since a much larger clone is one base off. The V call is TRBV7-8, the J call TRBJ1-1; D perhaps matches TRBD1 (5 bases). The germline CDR1 and CDR2 sequences are SGHVS and FQNEAQ. V was trimmed by 4 bases and J by 1 base, leaving 13 bases between them. The CDR3 contains 15 residues. CDR3 in DNA: TGTGCCAGCAGCTACAAGGCAGGGCCGAACACTGAAGCTTTCTTT. Protein: CASSYKAGPNTEAFF.

The rearrangement uses TRBV7-6 and TRBJ2-2; D remains unclear. The V gene's germline CDR1 is SGHVS and CDR2 FNYEAQ. This CDR3 is 15 amino acids long. Trimming took off 1 base at V and 2 bases at J, with 8 bases between the two ends. CDR3 DNA sequence: TGTGCCAGCAGCTTAGGACGGGTAAACACCGGGGAGCTGTTTTTT. It specifies CASSLGRVNTGELFF.

The CDR3 region is CASSPRGGEQYF. Written as DNA, the CDR3 is TGTGCCAGCAGTCCTCGGGGGGGAGAGCAGTACTTC. The rearrangement links TRBV12-3 or TRBV12-4 to TRBJ2-7; 8 nucleotides match TRBD2. V was clipped by 5 bases and J by 7 bases; unmatched bases: 4. The CDR3 contains 12 residues.

The V call is TRBV7-2, the J call TRBJ2-7; 8 bases are a match to TRBD2. The germline V gene has CDR1 SGHTA and CDR2 FQGNSA. The CDR3 length is 15 residues. Trimming at V came to 1 base and at J to 4 bases, leaving 6 bases not matched to a gene. The CDR3 DNA sequence: TGTGCCAGCAGCTTAGATGCGGGGGGCACTTACGAGCAGTACGTC. This codes for CASSLDAGGTYEQYV.